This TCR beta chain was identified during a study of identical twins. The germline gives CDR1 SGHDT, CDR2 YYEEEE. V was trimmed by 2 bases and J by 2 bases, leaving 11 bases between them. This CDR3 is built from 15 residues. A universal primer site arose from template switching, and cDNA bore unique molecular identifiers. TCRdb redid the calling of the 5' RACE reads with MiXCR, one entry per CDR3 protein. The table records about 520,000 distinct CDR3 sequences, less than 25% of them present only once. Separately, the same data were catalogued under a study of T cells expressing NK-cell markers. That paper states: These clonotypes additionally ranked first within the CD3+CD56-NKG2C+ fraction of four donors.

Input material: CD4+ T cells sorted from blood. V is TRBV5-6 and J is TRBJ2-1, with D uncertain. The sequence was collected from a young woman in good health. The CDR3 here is CASSFGIVAYNEQFF. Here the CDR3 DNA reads TGTGCCAGCAGCTTCGGAATCGTGGCCTACAATGAGCAGTTCTTC.